The 20 T cell receptor beta chains below all came from one sample that was sequenced in a study of vaccination effects on CD4 cells after COVID-19. No antigens are known for them. Here immunoSEQ multiplex PCR was the method, and the copy in TCRdb shows in-frame clones only, minus some. The sample consists of tens of thousands of clones, 65% to 75% of them appearing once. Pools of viral peptides were used by the ViraFEST assay to expand antigen-specific CD4+ T cells ahead of sequencing. Culture lasted about nine days before CD4+ T cell isolation. PCR-confirmed SARS-CoV-2 infection occurred in the person between March and December 2020. Sequencing used CD4+ T cells from PBMCs cultured with a peptide pool, obtained before COVID-19 vaccination. The receptors were gathered from a human donor who had a prior SARS-CoV-2 infection.

This rearrangement joins TRBV7-9 to TRBJ2-3, with TRBD2 identical over 11 bases. V lost 3 bases and J lost 0; bases outside the gene matches: 2. CDR3 length: 16 amino acids. Germline lookup yields CDR1 SEHNR and CDR2 FQNEAQ (reference sequence). CDR3 protein: CASSFRTSGSTDTQYF. Written as DNA, the CDR3 is TGTGCCAGCAGCTTTAGGACTAGCGGGAGCACAGATACGCAGTATTTT.

The chain is built from TRBV7-2 and TRBJ1-1, with no clear D. Trimming pared 2 bases from V and 3 bases from J, leaving 19 bases between. The germline gives CDR1 SGHTA, CDR2 FQGNSA. The CDR3 consists of 17 residues. CDR3 nucleotide sequence: TGTGCCAGCAGCTTACCAGACACTACCAACTGGGACACTGAAGCTTTCTTT. Translated, it gives CASSLPDTTNWDTEAFF.

The rearrangement joins TRBV5-1 to TRBJ2-1; 8 bases are a match to TRBD2. The CDR3 sequence is 16 residues long. Germline CDR1 reads SGHRS; CDR2 reads YFSETQ. Germline trimming cut 3 bases from V and 0 bases from J; bases unmatched to any gene: 5. The CDR3 region has the DNA TGCGCCAGCAGCTCAGCGGGAGCTAGCTCCTACAATGAGCAGTTCTTC. This gives the protein CASSSAGASSYNEQFF. Looking up the rest from reference TRBV5-1 and TRBJ2-1 gives the full variable domain: KAGVTQTPRYLIKTRGQQVTLSCSPISGHRSVSWYQQTPGQGLQFLFEYFSETQRNKGNFPGRFSGRQFSNSRSEMNVSTLELGDSALYLCASSSAGASSYNEQFFGPGTRLTVL.

This sequence joins TRBV6-4 and TRBJ2-3, with D tentatively TRBD2 (5 bases). V shed 3 bases and J shed 0 bases, with 10 bases lying between them. Germline V CDR1 and CDR2: MRHNA, SNTAGT. The CDR3 totals 15 residues. The CDR3 protein is CASSESGGSTDTQYF. The DNA for the CDR3 is TGTGCCAGCAGTGAAAGCGGCGGGAGCACAGATACGCAGTATTTT.

The chain combines TRBV5-4 with TRBJ1-1; D is unclear. V lost 0 bases, J lost 1 base, and 4 bases lay in between. The CDR3 loop spans 13 amino acids. CDR1 and CDR2 (germline): SGHNT, YYREEE (reference sequence). CDR3 sequence: CASSLERNTEAFF. The CDR3 region has the DNA TGTGCCAGCAGCTTGGAGAGGAACACTGAAGCTTTCTTT. Looking up the rest from reference TRBV5-4 and TRBJ1-1 gives the full variable domain: ETGVTQSPTHLIKTRGQQVTLRCSSQSGHNTVSWYQQALGQGPQFIFQYYREEENGRGNFPPRFSGLQFPNYSSELNVNALELDDSALYLCASSLERNTEAFFGQGTRLTVV.

The J gene is TRBJ1-2, the V gene TRBV6-5; D is ambiguous. This CDR3 region has 10 residues. Germline values: CDR1 MNHEY, CDR2 SVGAGI. Trimming removed 9 bases at V and 12 bases at J, with 14 bases between. This CDR3 reads CARPLRCHTF. In DNA form, the CDR3 reads TGTGCCAGACCCCTCAGGTGTCACACCTTC.

This clone was counted only a few times. The chain employs TRBV19 and TRBJ1-1; unclear D gene. V was clipped by 7 bases and J by 7 bases, with 13 bases between them. This CDR3 is built from 12 residues. Germline V CDR1 and CDR2: LNHDA, SQIVND (reference sequence). CDR3 sequence (DNA): TGTGCCAGTACCCCGGACTACGGTGAAGCTTTCTTT. The encoded protein is CASTPDYGEAFF.

The genes are TRBV25-1 and TRBJ2-7; no firm D call. The ends were cut back, 3 bases at V and 0 bases at J, with 12 bases in the middle. The V gene's germline CDR1 is MGHDK and CDR2 SYGVNS. CDR3 length: 15 residues. The CDR3 region has the DNA TGTGCCAGCAGTGAGGTGGAAGCAGACTCCTACGAGCAGTACTTC. Protein sequence: CASSEVEADSYEQYF.

The rearrangement joins TRBV11-2 to TRBJ1-2; no reliable D call. This CDR3 region has 15 residues. Germline loops: CDR1 SGHAT, CDR2 FQNNGV. Trimming cost V 0 bases and J 2 bases, with 10 bases left between them. CDR3: CASSLDNSPNYGYTF. DNA for the CDR3: TGTGCCAGCAGCTTAGATAATAGTCCGAACTATGGCTACACCTTC.

This clone was observed a few times. This chain joins TRBV7-3 and TRBJ2-2; D ambiguous. Trimming pared 1 base from V and 4 bases from J, leaving 13 bases between. Germline V gene data show CDR1 as SGHTA and CDR2 as FQGTGA. The CDR3 is made up of 16 amino acids. The CDR3 is CASSLITSSGTGELFF. Here the CDR3 DNA reads TGTGCCAGCAGCTTAATCACCAGTTCGGGCACCGGGGAGCTGTTTTTT.

CDR3 DNA sequence: TGCGCCAGCAGCCAGCCAATCCGCGCCAGGAATAATGAAAAACTGTTTTTT. Translating gives CASSQPIRARNNEKLFF. The V gene is TRBV4-1, the J gene TRBJ1-4; D uncertain. V lost 3 bases to trimming and J lost 4 bases, with 18 bases between them. This CDR3 comprises 17 residues. The germline V gene has CDR1 MGHRA and CDR2 YSYEKL.

CDR3 region: CASTGTRVGEQFF. In DNA form, the CDR3 reads TGTGCCAGCACCGGGACTAGGGTTGGAGAGCAGTTCTTC. The chain links TRBV7-2 to TRBJ2-1, with 8 bases identical to TRBD2. CDR1 is SGHTA, CDR2 FQGNSA, per germline. V gave up 7 bases and J gave up 10 bases; unmatched junction bases: 9. The CDR3 runs 13 residues.

This CDR3 reads CASSSGLGGGYTF. The CDR3 DNA reads as TGTGCCAGCAGTTCCGGGCTGGGCGGAGGCTACACCTTC. The chain links TRBV12-3 or TRBV12-4 to TRBJ1-2, with D unresolved. V gave up 4 bases and J gave up 8 bases, with 14 bases separating them. The CDR3 loop spans 13 amino acids.

The V and J genes are TRBV10-3 and TRBJ1-2; 9 bases fit TRBD1. The V gene end was trimmed by 10 bases and the J gene end by 1 base; junction bases not matched to a gene: 7. CDR1 is ENHRY and CDR2 is SYGVKD in the germline V gene. The CDR3 extends over 14 amino acids. CDR3 in DNA: TGTGCCACCGCGGGACAGGGTGGTAACTATGGCTACACCTTC. Its protein product is CATAGQGGNYGYTF.

The rearrangement links TRBV5-5 to TRBJ2-7; D possibly corresponds to TRBD1 (7 bases). The CDR3 covers 16 residues. The germline V and J ends were trimmed by 4 bases and 2 bases, with 19 bases remaining between them. Looked up from germline, CDR1 is SGHKS and CDR2 is YYEKEE (reference sequence). The CDR3 reads CASSAPPSGGPYEQYF. CDR3 bases: TGTGCCAGCAGCGCCCCCCCTTCAGGGGGGCCCTACGAGCAGTACTTC.

The gene calls are TRBV5-1 and TRBJ2-3; a weak D match, TRBD1 (5 bases). Germline V gene lookup returns CDR1 SGHRS and CDR2 YFSETQ. The V gene lost 3 bases and the J gene lost 0 bases, with 11 bases spanning the gap. The CDR3 consists of 15 residues. The DNA of the CDR3 is TGCGCCAGCAGCTCCGACAGCCCTAGCACAGATACGCAGTATTTT. Protein sequence: CASSSDSPSTDTQYF. The full variable domain, in which reference TRBV5-1 and TRBJ2-3 provide the parts outside the CDR3, is KAGVTQTPRYLIKTRGQQVTLSCSPISGHRSVSWYQQTPGQGLQFLFEYFSETQRNKGNFPGRFSGRQFSNSRSEMNVSTLELGDSALYLCASSSDSPSTDTQYFGPGTRLTVL.

The V call is TRBV28, the J call TRBJ2-7, with a tentative D call TRBD1 (5 bases). CDR3 size: 15 residues. Trimming took 5 bases from V and 7 from J, leaving 21 bases between them. Germline-derived CDR1 and CDR2 are MDHEN and SYDVKM. CDR3 residues: CASSGHTTLQGEQYF. CDR3 nucleotide sequence: TGTGCCAGCAGTGGACACACAACGCTGCAAGGGGAGCAGTACTTC.

This clone showed up just a few times. The chain couples TRBV13 to TRBJ1-6; no reliable D call. The V and J ends lost 0 bases and 3 bases respectively, with 9 bases between them. This CDR3 region has 16 residues. The germline gives CDR1 PRHDT, CDR2 FYEKMQ (reference sequence). The CDR3 nucleotides read TGTGCCAGCAGCTTAGGGTCGGAATACTATAATTCACCCCTCCACTTT. Its protein is CASSLGSEYYNSPLHF.

This clone appeared a single time. The rearrangement uses TRBV25-1 and TRBJ2-2, with 8 bases lining up with TRBD2. Germline CDR1 is MGHDK and CDR2 is SYGVNS. J was trimmed by 1 base and V by 6 bases; bases with no gene match: 1. The CDR3 has 14 amino acids. CDR3 nucleotide sequence: TGTGCCAGCAGGCTAGCGGGGAACACCGGGGAGCTGTTTTTT. As protein: CASRLAGNTGELFF.

V is TRBV2 and J is TRBJ2-3, with 7 bases that match TRBD1. Germline CDR1 reads SNHLY; CDR2 reads FYNNEI. The CDR3 has 14 residues. The J segment lost 3 bases and the V segment lost 6 bases, leaving 6 bases of the junction unmatched. CDR3 region: CASRKNRGTDTQYF. CDR3 bases: TGTGCCAGCAGAAAGAACAGGGGAACAGATACGCAGTATTTT. Full variable domain (outside the CDR3, taken from reference TRBV2 and TRBJ2-3): EPEVTQTPSHQVTQMGQEVILRCVPISNHLYFYWYRQILGQKVEFLVSFYNNEISEKSEIFDDQFSVERPDGSNFTLKIRSTKLEDSAMYFCASRKNRGTDTQYFGPGTRLTVL.